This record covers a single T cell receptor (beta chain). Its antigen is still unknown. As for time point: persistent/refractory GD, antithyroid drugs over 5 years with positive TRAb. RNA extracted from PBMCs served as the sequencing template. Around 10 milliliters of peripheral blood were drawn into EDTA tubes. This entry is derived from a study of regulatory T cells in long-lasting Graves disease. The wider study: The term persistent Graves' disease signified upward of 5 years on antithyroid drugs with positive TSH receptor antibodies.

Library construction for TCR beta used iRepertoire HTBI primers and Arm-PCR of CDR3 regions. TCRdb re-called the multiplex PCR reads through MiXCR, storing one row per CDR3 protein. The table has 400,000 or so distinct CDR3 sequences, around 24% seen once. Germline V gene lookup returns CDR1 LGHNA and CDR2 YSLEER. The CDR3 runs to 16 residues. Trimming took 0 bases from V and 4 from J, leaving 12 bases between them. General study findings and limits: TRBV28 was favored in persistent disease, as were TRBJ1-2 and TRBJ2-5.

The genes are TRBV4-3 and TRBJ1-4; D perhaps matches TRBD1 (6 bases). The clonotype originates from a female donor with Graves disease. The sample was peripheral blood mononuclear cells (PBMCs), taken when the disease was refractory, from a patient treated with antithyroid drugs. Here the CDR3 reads CASSQDQDRFNEKLFF. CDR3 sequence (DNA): TGCGCCAGCAGCCAAGATCAGGACAGATTTAATGAAAAACTGTTTTTT.